This TCR beta chain was obtained from a study of blood T cell repertoires in COVID-19 (dated by TCRdb to 2018 to 2021). Background for the entire study: The collaborator samples originated in the United States, Italy and Spain and spanned the acute and convalescent phases of COVID-19. The material from the prospective study consisted of cDNA or gDNA derived from T cells, B-cell-depleted T cells, or PBMCs. HLA class I and class II types, where available, came from metadata supplied by the sample provider rather than from assay-based typing. The repertoires were made available in a free public database intended to serve as a resource for research on the immune response to SARS-CoV-2. A de-identified subject ID, COVID-19 status, age in years and sex were almost always included in the sample metadata. Samples came from the ongoing ImmuneRACE study (first 160 participants) plus 1,254 subjects from 6 global collaborators. Deeply sampled blood TCRbeta repertoires from subjects exposed to, actively infected with, or recovered from COVID-19 were included in the dataset. The investigation overall reported the following: How much clinical and demographic metadata was included differed by source and by participant, and the metadata was provided uncurated.

Counted from cysteine to phenylalanine, this CDR3 has 15 amino acids. Of the read, only the CDR3 DNA is kept; its 45 bases are in frame from base 1. In the germline V gene (reference sequence), CDR1 corresponds to LNHDA and CDR2 to SQIVND. Deletion took 0 bases off V and 6 bases off J, with a span of 13 bases between the germline ends. TCRbeta CDR3 regions were amplified from genomic DNA using the immunoSEQ Assay, a bias-controlled multiplex PCR. Processing in the source paper ran as follows. Nucleated cell counts per sample were estimated from amplification of reference gene primers within the assay. To quantify the absolute abundance of each unique TCRbeta CDR3 rearrangement, sequence reads were collapsed and filtered. For each sample, productive Simpson clonality was calculated by taking the square root of Simpson's diversity index across productive rearrangements. Sourced from immuneACCESS, this table was stored by TCRdb with only in-frame sequences that have V and J called. A share of the clones is absent; for the studies checked, an unresolved V gene accounts for under half, and the remainder has no known explanation. D and trimming were read from the DNA, whereas the V and J calls and clone size are those reported in that table. Counted in this sample were tens of thousands of clones; 65% to 85% of them appeared once. Jointly, the top ten make up about 11% of the sample.

Collaborating institutions collected whole blood in K2EDTA tubes following their own protocols. For TCRbeta analysis, collaborator samples were shipped as frozen whole blood, as isolated PBMCs, or as DNA extracted from either sample type. In regard to this clone: Its antigen remains unidentified. Base qualities are not at hand, and no much larger clone is one base apart.

Sequences were obtained from peripheral blood. The clonotype was recovered from an older man with acute or convalescent COVID-19. The chain joins TRBV19 to TRBJ2-3; the D gene is perhaps TRBD2, on 5 matching bases. The CDR3 protein is CASSIDQEGADTQYF. The DNA sequence is TGTGCCAGTAGTATAGATCAAGAGGGCGCGGATACGCAGTATTTT. Beyond the CDR3, the reference TRBV19 and TRBJ2-3 genes provide the residues; the full variable domain reads: DGGITQSPKYLFRKEGQNVTLSCEQNLNHDAMYWYRQDPGQGLRLIYYSQIVNDFQKGDIAEGYSVSREKKESFPLTVTSAQKNPTAFYLCASSIDQEGADTQYFGPGTRLTVL.